This entry concerns a single TCR beta chain. The antigen is unknown. Genomic DNA came from blood regulatory T cells gated CD4+ CD25-high CD127-low. Repertoires were generated with immunoSEQ multiplex PCR, while TCRdb's copy carries only in-frame clones and drops some. The sample lists roughly 20,000 clones, about nine tenths occurring once. This sample is drawn from a study of regulatory and conventional T cells in RAG deficiency. Findings of the study overall: Other subsets showed approximately 10-fold reductions, but Treg unique TCR beta sequences fell roughly 97-fold in these patients. In Omenn syndrome, Treg and Tconv repertoires overlapped >75%.

The CDR3 sequence is 13 residues long. Trimming shortened V by 1 base and J by 4 bases, and 8 bases separated the two germline ends. CDR1 is PRHDT and CDR2 is FYEKMQ in the germline V gene (reference sequence). These same data were also listed under a study on regulatory T cells. In that study: The PCR used 52 TRBV and 13 TRBJ primers.

The clonotype comes from a human donor in good health. J is TRBJ2-7 and V is TRBV13; unclear D gene. The sample consisted of Tregs sorted from blood. CDR3 in amino acids: CASSLDSVYEQYF. The CDR3 DNA reads as TGTGCCAGCAGCTTAGACAGCGTTTACGAGCAGTACTTC. Combining the CDR3 with reference TRBV13 and TRBJ2-7 gives the whole variable domain AAGVIQSPRHLIKEKRETATLKCYPIPRHDTVYWYQQGPGQDPQFLISFYEKMQSDKGSIPDRFSAQQFSDYHSELNMSSLELGDSALYFCASSLDSVYEQYFGPGTRLTVT.